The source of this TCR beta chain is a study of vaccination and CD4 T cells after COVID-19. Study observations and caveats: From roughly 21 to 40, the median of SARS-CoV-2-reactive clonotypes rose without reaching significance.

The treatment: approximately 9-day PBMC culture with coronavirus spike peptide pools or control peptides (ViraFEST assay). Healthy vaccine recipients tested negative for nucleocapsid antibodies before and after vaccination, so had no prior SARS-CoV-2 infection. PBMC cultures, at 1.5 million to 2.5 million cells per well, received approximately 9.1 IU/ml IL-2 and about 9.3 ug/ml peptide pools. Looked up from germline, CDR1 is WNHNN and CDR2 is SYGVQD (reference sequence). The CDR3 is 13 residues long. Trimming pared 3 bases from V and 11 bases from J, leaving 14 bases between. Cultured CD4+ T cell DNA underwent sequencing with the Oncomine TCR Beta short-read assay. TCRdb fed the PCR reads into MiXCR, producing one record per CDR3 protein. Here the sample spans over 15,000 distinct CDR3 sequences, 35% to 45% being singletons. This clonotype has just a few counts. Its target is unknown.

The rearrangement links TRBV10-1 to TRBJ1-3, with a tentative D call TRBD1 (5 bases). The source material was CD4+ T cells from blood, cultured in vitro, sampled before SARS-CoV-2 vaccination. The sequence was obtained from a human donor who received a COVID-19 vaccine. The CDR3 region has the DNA TGCGCCAGCAGTGATGGGGCAGGGCGGGCCATATATTTT. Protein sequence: CASSDGAGRAIYF.